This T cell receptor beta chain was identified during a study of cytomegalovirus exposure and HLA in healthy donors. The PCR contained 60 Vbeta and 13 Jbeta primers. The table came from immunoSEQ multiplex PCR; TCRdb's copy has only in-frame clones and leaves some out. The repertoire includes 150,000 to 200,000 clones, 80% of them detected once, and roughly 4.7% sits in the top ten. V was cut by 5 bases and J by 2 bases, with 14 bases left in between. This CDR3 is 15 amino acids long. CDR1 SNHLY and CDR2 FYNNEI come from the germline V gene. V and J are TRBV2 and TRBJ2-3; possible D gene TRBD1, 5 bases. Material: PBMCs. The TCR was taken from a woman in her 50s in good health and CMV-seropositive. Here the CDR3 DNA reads TGTGCCAGCAGTCCACCCCAGGGAATCACAGATACGCAGTATTTT. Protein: CASSPPQGITDTQYF.